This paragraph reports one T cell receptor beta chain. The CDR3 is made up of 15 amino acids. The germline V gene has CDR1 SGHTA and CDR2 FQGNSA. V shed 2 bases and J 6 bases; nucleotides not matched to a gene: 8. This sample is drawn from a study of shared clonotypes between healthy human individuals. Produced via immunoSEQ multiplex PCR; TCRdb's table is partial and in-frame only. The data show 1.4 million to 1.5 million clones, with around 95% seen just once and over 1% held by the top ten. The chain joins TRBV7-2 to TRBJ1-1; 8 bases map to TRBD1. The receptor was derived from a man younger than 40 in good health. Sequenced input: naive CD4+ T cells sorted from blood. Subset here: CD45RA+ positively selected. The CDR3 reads CASSLLGQGYAEAFF. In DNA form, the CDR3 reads TGTGCCAGCAGCTTACTTGGACAGGGTTACGCTGAAGCTTTCTTT.